Given below is one TCR beta chain in context. The antigen this receptor binds is unknown. Within one base of it there is no much larger clone, and no base qualities were kept. These data belong to a study of graft-versus-host responses after intestinal transplantation (dated by TCRdb to the early 2020s). In terms of the full investigation: Recipients received multivisceral, liver-intestinal, or isolated intestinal transplants. All recipients received anti-thymocyte globulin induction followed by maintenance tacrolimus and steroids for about three years. A peak of at least 4% donor T cells among recipient peripheral blood mononuclear cells was the definition used for donor T cell macrochimerism. Alloreactive clones were identified by sequencing pre-transplant mixed lymphocyte reaction products and comparing them with unstimulated pre-transplant donor and recipient T cells. Rather than being sequenced by the commercial service, samples from a few later patients were sequenced in-house on an Illumina MiSeq and processed with MiXCR. The cohort enrolled approximately 24 intestinal transplant recipients, one of whom was a retransplant, and a few patients without pretransplant specimens were excluded. After intestinal transplantation, graft-versus-host and host-versus-graft alloreactive T cell clones were followed in the graft, circulation and bone marrow using bulk TCR-beta CDR3 sequencing.

Blood samples were collected up to 4 times in the first month after transplant and then at least monthly when available. Libraries were made using the immunoSEQ multiplex PCR assay. High-throughput TCR-beta CDR3 sequencing of genomic DNA from most patients was performed by Adaptive Biotechnologies. In the original analysis: Adaptive's ImmunoSEQ software supplied the TCR sequencing data for 18 patients, while MiXCR and VDJtools were used to process a few other patients. CDR3 nucleotide sequences shared between donor and recipient were removed because their origin could not be assigned. At least 2-fold expansion over unstimulated cells and a minimum CFSE-low frequency of 0.002% (template counts) or 0.001% (read counts) were required for clones to be classified as alloreactive. Clones detected in sequenced pre-transplant spleen, lymph node, or MLR CFSE-low populations of the donor or recipient were defined as mappable. Cumulative frequency of alloreactive clones was calculated as a percentage of all sequences weighted by copy number. TCRdb retrieved this table from immuneACCESS and kept in-frame rearrangements only. Not all clones are present; in checked studies, unresolved V genes account for under half, and no reason is known for the remainder. V and J calls and clone size are copied from that table; D and trimming were computed from the DNA. This sample is represented by about 97,000 clones; roughly 90% of them were singletons. Jointly, the top ten make up more than 15% of the sample.

Including cysteine and phenylalanine, the CDR3 has 17 amino acids. Here the CDR3 DNA is all that survives: 51 bases in frame from base 1. CDR1 and CDR2 are read off the germline V gene as ENHRY and SYGVKD. V lost 4 bases and J lost 0 bases, and the count of bases not matched to a germline gene is 6. Study-wide conclusions, independent of this receptor: The conclusions were limited by the relatively low number and heterogeneity of the intestinal transplant patients. In the allografts of patients with donor T cell macrochimerism, GvH to HvG T cell clonal ratios were high. Early after transplant, peak levels of circulating GvH clones were associated with declines in HvG clones. GvH clones were found in recipient bone marrow, and some of the GvH clones appeared earlier in ileal mucosa or blood, which is consistent with an intestinal mucosal origin.

The chain couples TRBV10-3 to TRBJ2-4; the junction holds 10 bases that match TRBD1. The TCR sequence derives from a human patient who received an intestinal transplant, so some T cells may come from the graft donor. This sample comprised PBMCs, obtained around 68 weeks after intestinal transplant. The CDR3 loop reads CAISGGTGDGAKNIQYF. The nucleotides are TGTGCCATCAGTGGGGGGACAGGGGATGGAGCCAAAAACATTCAGTACTTC.